The rows below give T cell receptor beta chains drawn from one sample of a study of CD8 T cells in Susac syndrome. Each CDR3 protein gets one entry after TCRdb re-called the immunoSEQ multiplex PCR reads with MiXCR. The data show about 200,000 distinct CDR3 sequences, more than 85% seen once. The sample consisted of CD4+ T cells from PBMCs. The receptors were sampled from a human donor with Susac syndrome. The CDR3 runs from the conserved cysteine through the conserved F or W. A D gene is named only where the DNA matches it firmly. Clone size, where shown, is once, few, many, or a class for clones that have expanded.

NA	TRBV28	NA	TRBJ1-2	TGTGCCAGCACCTCCCCCGGGGGCCTAGGCTACACCTTC	CASTSPGGLGYTF
NA	TRBV3-1	NA	TRBJ2-5	TGTGCCAGCAGGGGCTACACGGCAGGAGAGACCCAGTACTTC	CASRGYTAGETQYF
TRBD2	TRBV5-1	NA	TRBJ2-5	TGCGCCAGCAGCTTGGGAGGGAGGGCCGTTCAAGAGACCCAGTACTTC	CASSLGGRAVQETQYF
NA	TRBV5-1	NA	TRBJ1-1	TGCGCCAGCAGCTTGACCTCCGAGGGCGAAGCTTTCTTT	CASSLTSEGEAFF
NA	TRBV20-1	once	TRBJ2-7	TGCAGTGCTAGAGATACAGTAATTGGTCTCTACGAGCAGTACTTC	CSARDTVIGLYEQYF
TRBD2	TRBV9	NA	TRBJ2-5	TGTGCCAGCAGCGTAGGACTAGCGGGAGGGCGGCGGGAGACCCAGTACTTC	CASSVGLAGGRRETQYF
TRBD1	TRBV2	few	TRBJ1-5	TGTGCCAGCAGCCAGGACAGGGGTAGCAATCAGCCCCAGCATTTT	CASSQDRGSNQPQHF
NA	TRBV3-1	once	TRBJ1-1	TGTGCCAGCAGCCAACTGTTCTACACTGAAGCTTTCTTT	CASSQLFYTEAFF
TRBD1	TRBV20-1	NA	TRBJ2-1	TGCAGTGCTAGAGATGTCGGGACAGGGGTGGAGCAGTTCTTC	CSARDVGTGVEQFF
TRBD1	TRBV2	NA	TRBJ2-2	TGTGCCAGCAAAGACAGGGTCGAGTTCGGGGAGCTGTTTTTT	CASKDRVEFGELFF
NA	TRBV6-5	NA	TRBJ1-2	TGTGCCAGCAGTTACAGGACGGGAGGCTACACCTTC	CASSYRTGGYTF
TRBD1	TRBV5-6	NA	TRBJ1-2	TGTGCCAGCAGCTTGGAGGGGGGACAGCATGGCTACACCTTC	CASSLEGGQHGYTF
NA	TRBV28	NA	TRBJ2-7	TGTGCCAGCAGTTTAAGGGACGAGGTCTACGAGCAGTACTTC	CASSLRDEVYEQYF
NA	TRBV5-6	NA	TRBJ1-6	TGTGCCAGCAGACCGGCAGGTGGGCTGCTCTCCCTCCACTTT	CASRPAGGLLSLHF
TRBD1	TRBV6-5	NA	TRBJ1-5	TGTGCCAGCACCGACAGGGTTGGACAGCCCCAGCATTTT	CASTDRVGQPQHF